Listed here are 3 T cell receptor beta chains from one sample, sequenced in a study of tumor-infiltrating lymphocytes in primary liver carcinoma. The source material, about 18-33 mg of unsorted bulk tissue, was used to co-extract RNA and DNA. Starting from around 500 ng of total RNA, TCR beta cDNA was produced with a primer in the constant region. A slightly modified ARM-PCR protocol with three nested multiplex PCR rounds produced these TCR beta libraries. TRBV1-TRBV30 forward primers paired with a C-beta reverse primer drove the first two PCR rounds, around 9 cycles each. Via MiXCR, TCRdb re-called the multiplex PCR reads, giving one row per CDR3 protein. The sample yields 55,000 to 70,000 distinct CDR3 sequences, 60% to 85% seen once. What was sequenced was liver tumor tissue from sampling region 2. The subset was: tumor region T2, inferior pole. These receptors originate from a man aged 35-49 years with primary liver carcinoma and hepatitis B virus infection.

This clonotype has only one observation. At one of its ends the junction is not consistent with the germline gene, which may arise from a read error. The chain recombines TRBV4-1 with TRBJ2-7, with a weak D call TRBD2 (5 bases). CDR1 MGHRA and CDR2 YSYEKL come from the germline V gene. The CDR3 covers 16 residues. The DNA of the CDR3 is TGCGCCAGTAGCCAACCCCTAGCAGAGCCACTTTACGAGCAGTACTTC. Residues: CASSQPLAEPLYEQYF.

The chain links TRBV11-2 to TRBJ2-1; D gene unclear. V was cut by 2 bases and J by 16 bases, with 21 bases left in between. CDR3 length equals 14 residues. From germline, CDR1 is SGHAT and CDR2 FQNNGV. The CDR3 loop is CASSLYRLVSGHFF. The CDR3 bases are TGTGCCAGCAGCTTATACCGGCTTGTTAGTGGGCACTTCTTC.

This clonotype was counted a single time. The rearrangement links TRBV29-1 to TRBJ2-7; no clear D gene. The length of the CDR3 is 13 residues. Trimming took 6 bases from V and 0 from J, leaving 12 bases between them. The germline CDR1 and CDR2 sequences are SQVTM and ANQGSEA. The CDR3 protein is CSVKLQCSYEQYF. The CDR3 DNA is TGCAGCGTGAAGTTACAGTGCTCCTACGAGCAGTACTTC.